Listed here are 2 T cell receptor beta chains from one sample, sequenced in a study of cytomegalovirus exposure and HLA in healthy donors. With 60 Vbeta and 13 Jbeta primers, the PCR was carried out. The assay was immunoSEQ multiplex PCR, and TCRdb's table has in-frame clones only and misses some. This table holds 150,000 to 200,000 clones, approximately 82% found once. The material sequenced was PBMCs. These receptors all stem from a woman under 30 in good health and CMV-seropositive.

The V and J genes are TRBV5-1 and TRBJ1-1; D remains ambiguous. Looked up from germline, CDR1 is SGHRS and CDR2 is YFSETQ. The CDR3 totals 15 residues. Deletions cut 0 bases from V and 4 bases from J, with 13 bases between. The CDR3 DNA reads as TGCGCCAGCAGCTTGGTGGGCAACACGAGCACTGAAGCTTTCTTT. This encodes CASSLVGNTSTEAFF.

The chain is built from TRBV7-6 and TRBJ2-2; 7 nucleotides match TRBD1. This CDR3 is 15 amino acids long. Germline V gene sequence: CDR1 SGHVS, CDR2 FNYEAQ. The J segment lost 2 bases and the V segment lost 5 bases, leaving 5 bases of the junction unmatched. In DNA, the CDR3 is TGTGCCAGCAGCCGACAGGGTAGAAACACCGGGGAGCTGTTTTTT. Residues: CASSRQGRNTGELFF.